One and the same sample provided the 2 T cell receptor beta chains below, sequenced in a study of T cell responses to AZD1222 COVID-19 vaccine. Measured with immunoSEQ multiplex PCR; TCRdb has only the in-frame clones, and not every one. The sample yields 160,000 or so clones, about 91% seen once. The sample was peripheral blood, taken on day 0 of MenACWY control vaccination. These receptors were taken from an adult in good health.

V usage is TRBV5-1 and J usage is TRBJ2-7, with a tentative D call TRBD2 (5 bases). V was shortened by 0 bases and J by 6 bases, with 13 bases between the two germline ends. CDR1 and CDR2 (germline): SGHRS, YFSETQ. The CDR3 covers 14 residues. The CDR3 protein is CASSLGAEEPEQYF. CDR3 DNA sequence: TGCGCCAGCAGCTTGGGAGCGGAGGAGCCCGAGCAGTACTTC.

V gene TRBV6-5 combines with J gene TRBJ1-2; possibly TRBD1 for D (5 bases). Trimming removed 8 bases from V and 2 bases from J, with 15 bases in between. The CDR3 contains 14 residues. The germline gives CDR1 MNHEY, CDR2 SVGAGI. The chain's CDR3 is CASVFRGTNYGYTF. As DNA, the CDR3 is TGTGCCAGCGTTTTCCGCGGGACCAACTATGGCTACACCTTC.